The clone carrying this TCR beta chain was counted at least ten times. The sample is drawn from a study of T cells in Graves' hyperthyroidism and ophthalmopathy. Authors of the study amplified TCR beta CDR3 regions from RNA transcripts. The TCR CDR3 first-round RT-PCR relied on the HTBI primer set. TCRdb re-derived calls from the multiplex PCR reads in MiXCR, one entry per CDR3 protein. This table holds 650,000 to 750,000 distinct CDR3 sequences, around 13% found once. V gave up 7 bases and J gave up 7 bases; unmatched junction bases: 18. The CDR3 spans 17 residues. Germline V gene lookup returns CDR1 SNHLY and CDR2 FYNNEI.

Sequenced sample: blood. V usage is TRBV2 and J usage is TRBJ2-1, with TRBD2 identical over 8 bases. The sequence derives from a young woman with Graves' hyperthyroidism. The CDR3 region is CASKGLLGGRQYNEQFF. As DNA, the CDR3 is TGTGCCAGCAAAGGACTCCTCGGCGGGAGGCAGTATAATGAGCAGTTCTTC.